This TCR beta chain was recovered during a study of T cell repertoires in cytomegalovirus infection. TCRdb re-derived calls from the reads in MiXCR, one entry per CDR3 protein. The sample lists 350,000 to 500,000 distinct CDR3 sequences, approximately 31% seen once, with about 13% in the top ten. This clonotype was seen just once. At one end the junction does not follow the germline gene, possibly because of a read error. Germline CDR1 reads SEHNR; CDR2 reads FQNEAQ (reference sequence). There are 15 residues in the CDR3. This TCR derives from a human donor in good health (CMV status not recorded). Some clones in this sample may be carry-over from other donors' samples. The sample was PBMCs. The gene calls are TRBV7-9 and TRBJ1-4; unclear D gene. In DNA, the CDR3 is TGTGCCAGCAGCTTAGGCTATACAACTAATGAAGAACTGTTTTTT. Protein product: CASSLGYTTNEELFF. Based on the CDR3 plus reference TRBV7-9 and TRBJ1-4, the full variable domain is DTGVSQNPRHKITKRGQNVTFRCDPISEHNRLYWYRQTLGQGPEFLTYFQNEAQLEKSRLLSDRFSAERPKGSFSTLEIQRTEQGDSAMYLCASSLGYTTNEELFFGSGTQLSVL.